A single T cell receptor beta chain is shown here with its context. Antigen unknown. This sample is drawn from a study of regulatory dendritic cells for organ transplantation. The CDR3 has 18 amino acids. Germline lookup yields CDR1 ENHRY and CDR2 SYGVKD. Between the trimmed V and J ends, which lost 3 bases and 0 bases, there was a span of 17 bases. TCRdb's copy holds only in-frame clones and misses some; the assay was immunoSEQ multiplex PCR. Among 28,000 or so clones, around 83% were seen once, and the ten largest hold 0.1%. Study conclusions and caveats: Naive T cells showed high diversity, memory cells less, memory CD8+ least.

V usage is TRBV10-3 and J usage is TRBJ2-2; D may be TRBD2 (6 bases). The receptor was derived from a human donor in good health. The specimen sequenced was naive CD4+ T cells from blood. Subset noted: CD45RA+ naive T cells. The chain's CDR3 is CAISDYLAGQANTGELFF. The CDR3 region has the DNA TGTGCCATCAGTGACTACCTCGCGGGGCAGGCGAACACCGGGGAGCTGTTTTTT.